This T cell receptor (beta chain) was identified during a study of cytomegalovirus exposure and HLA in healthy donors. Study findings and constraints: An observed cluster of highly shared sequence variants was recorded as a likely sequencing artifact. A further, later analysis showed that HLA-associated TCR beta chains (compared with equally common others) were more clonally expanded. In a later analysis, a genetic analysis reported fewer productive-TCR N-insertions in an Asian-associated ancestry cluster than the cohort average.

60 Vbeta and 13 Jbeta primers were used in PCR. Original data processing: Later analysis identified approximately 88 million unique TCR beta chains, approximately 11 million shared. Sequencing was performed with immunoSEQ multiplex PCR; in TCRdb, only in-frame clones are kept and a portion is missing. That table gives V, J and clone size, and the DNA gave D and trimming. This table has roughly 150,000 clones, around 77% appearing once. This clone was picked up a small number of times. Its antigen is unknown. This CDR3 comprises 13 residues. After removal of 5 bases from V and 7 bases from J, the junction contained 4 bases not matched to a gene. Germline lookup yields CDR1 MNHNY and CDR2 SVGAGI (reference sequence).

The J gene is TRBJ1-5, the V gene TRBV6-6; 8 positions match TRBD1. The specimen sequenced was PBMCs. This receptor was obtained from a woman between 40 and 55 years old in good health and CMV-seronegative. The DNA of the CDR3 is TGTGCCAGCAGTGACAGGGGAGAACAGCCCCAGCATTTT. Its translation: CASSDRGEQPQHF.